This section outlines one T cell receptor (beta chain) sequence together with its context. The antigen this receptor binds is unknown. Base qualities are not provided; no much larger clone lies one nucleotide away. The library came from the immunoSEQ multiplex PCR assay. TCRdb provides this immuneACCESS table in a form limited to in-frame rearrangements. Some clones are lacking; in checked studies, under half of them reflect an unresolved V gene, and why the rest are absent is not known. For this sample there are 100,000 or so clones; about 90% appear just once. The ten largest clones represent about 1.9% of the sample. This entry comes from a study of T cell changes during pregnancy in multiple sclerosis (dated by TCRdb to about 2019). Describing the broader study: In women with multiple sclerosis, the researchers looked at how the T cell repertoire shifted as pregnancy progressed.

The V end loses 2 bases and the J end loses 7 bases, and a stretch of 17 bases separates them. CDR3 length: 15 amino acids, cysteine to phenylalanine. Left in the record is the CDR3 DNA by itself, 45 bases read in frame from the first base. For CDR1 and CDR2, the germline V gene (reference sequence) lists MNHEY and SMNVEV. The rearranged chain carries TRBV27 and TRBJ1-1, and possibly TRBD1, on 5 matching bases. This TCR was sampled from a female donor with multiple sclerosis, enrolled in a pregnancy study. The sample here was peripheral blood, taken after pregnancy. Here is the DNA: TGTGCCAGCAGTTTAGAAGGAGACAGCGCCTTTGAAGCTTTCTTT. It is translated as CASSLEGDSAFEAFF.